The 21 T cell receptor beta chains below come from one sample, sequenced in a study of CDR3 diversity in severe acne. TCRdb redid the calling of the PCR reads with MiXCR, one entry per CDR3 protein. This sample has some 84,000 distinct CDR3 sequences, with roughly 52% found just once. The sample consisted of blood. These receptors all stem from a male donor in good health, serving as a control.

This clonotype was detected only a few times. The chain combines TRBV2 with TRBJ1-1; 7 bases are shared with TRBD1. V lost 6 bases, J lost 5 bases, and 9 bases stayed unmatched. The germline CDR1 and CDR2 sequences are SNHLY and FYNNEI. The CDR3 extends over 14 amino acids. The CDR3 sequence is CASRQTGISTEAFF. DNA of the CDR3: TGTGCCAGCAGGCAGACAGGGATTTCGACTGAAGCTTTCTTT.

The genes are TRBV20-1 and TRBJ2-2; 7 bases fit TRBD1. The CDR3 extends over 12 amino acids. V shed 7 bases and J 3 bases; nucleotides not matched to a gene: 2. Germline loops: CDR1 DFQATT, CDR2 SNEGSKA (reference sequence). The CDR3 DNA reads TGCAGTGGACAGGGTGACACCGGGGAGCTGTTTTTT. Translation gives CSGQGDTGELFF.

This chain uses TRBV20-1 with TRBJ2-7, with TRBD2 matching over 10 bases. With 4 bases clipped from V and 1 base from J, the junction kept 7 bases outside the gene matches. Germline V lookup: CDR1 DFQATT, CDR2 SNEGSKA (reference sequence). There are 15 residues in the CDR3. The CDR3 DNA is TGCAGTGCTACCTCTAGCGGGAGCGGGTCCTACGAGCAGTACTTC. As protein: CSATSSGSGSYEQYF.

This clonotype was found many times. The chain uses TRBV11-2 and TRBJ1-1; D unclear. Trimming shortened V by 2 bases and J by 6 bases, and 22 bases separated the two germline ends. The V gene's germline CDR1 is SGHAT and CDR2 FQNNGV. This CDR3 has 17 residues. CDR3 DNA: TGTGCCAGCAGCTTACCTTATGCGGGCCCTCCGGCGGCTGAAGCTTTCTTT. Translation: CASSLPYAGPPAAEAFF.

The chain recombines TRBV19 with TRBJ1-2; D is perhaps TRBD1 (6 bases). The CDR3 has 16 amino acids. V was shortened by 5 bases and J by 2 bases, with 18 bases between the two germline ends. Germline V gene lookup returns CDR1 LNHDA and CDR2 SQIVND (reference sequence). Here the CDR3 DNA reads TGTGCCAGTAGTCCTTTGAGTGGGGGCAAGAACTATGGCTACACCTTC. This gives the protein CASSPLSGGKNYGYTF. Combining the CDR3 with reference TRBV19 and TRBJ1-2 gives the whole variable domain DGGITQSPKYLFRKEGQNVTLSCEQNLNHDAMYWYRQDPGQGLRLIYYSQIVNDFQKGDIAEGYSVSREKKESFPLTVTSAQKNPTAFYLCASSPLSGGKNYGYTFGSGTRLTVV.

The CDR3 loop is CAWSTGEDQPQHF. CDR3 DNA: TGTGCCTGGAGTACAGGGGAAGATCAGCCCCAGCATTTT. V and J are TRBV30 and TRBJ1-5; the match to TRBD1 covers 7 bases. The CDR3 covers 13 residues. Germline trimming cut 2 bases from V and 5 bases from J; bases unmatched to any gene: 3. Per the germline V gene, CDR1 is GTSNPN and CDR2 is SVGIG (reference sequence). Looking up the rest from reference TRBV30 and TRBJ1-5 gives the full variable domain: SQTIHQWPATLVQPVGSPLSLECTVEGTSNPNLYWYRQAAGRGLQLLFYSVGIGQISSEVPQNLSASRPQDRQFILSSKKLLLSDSGFYLCAWSTGEDQPQHFGDGTRLSIL.

CDR3 in amino acids: CASGGWDDYGYTF. The CDR3 bases are TGTGCCAGCGGAGGGTGGGACGACTATGGCTACACCTTC. The chain has TRBV6-1 and TRBJ1-2, with a possible D match to TRBD1 (5 bases). The CDR3 has 13 amino acids. Trimming pared 8 bases from V and 3 bases from J, leaving 13 bases between. Germline V lookup: CDR1 MNHNS, CDR2 SASEGT.

Ten or more counts support this clonotype. The V gene is TRBV7-9, the J gene TRBJ2-7; 11 bases agree with TRBD2. Germline CDR1 and CDR2: SEHNR and FQNEAQ (reference sequence). This CDR3 has 16 residues. V lost 5 bases to trimming and J lost 4 bases; unmatched junction nucleotides: 10. In nucleotides, the CDR3 is TGTGCCAGCAGCCCCCGGCCAGGGACTAGCGGTTACGAGCAGTACTTC. Its translation: CASSPRPGTSGYEQYF.

This rearrangement joins TRBV10-3 to TRBJ2-1, with a tentative D call TRBD2 (5 bases). V dropped 11 bases and J dropped 1 base, with 15 bases sitting between them. The V gene's germline CDR1 is ENHRY and CDR2 SYGVKD. The CDR3 runs 14 residues. CDR3 nucleotide sequence: TGTGCCCACCGGACTGAGCTATCCTACAATGAGCAGTTCTTC. Encoded protein: CAHRTELSYNEQFF.

This clonotype was seen at least ten times. This chain joins TRBV30 and TRBJ1-4, with 8 bases that match TRBD1. From germline, CDR1 is GTSNPN and CDR2 SVGIG (reference sequence). The trim removed 2 bases at V and 5 bases at J, leaving 7 bases unmatched. The CDR3 consists of 15 residues. CDR3 amino acids: CAWSHWAGGNEKLFF. CDR3 nucleotide sequence: TGTGCCTGGAGTCACTGGGCAGGGGGCAATGAAAAACTGTTTTTT.

This clonotype was counted ten times or more. The gene calls are TRBV6-4 and TRBJ2-1, with 7 bases fitting TRBD2. Germline CDR1 is MRHNA and CDR2 is SNTAGT. There are 15 residues in the CDR3. J lost 6 bases, V lost 0 bases, and 5 bases had no gene match. The CDR3 is CASSDSQGEGNEQFF. CDR3 sequence (DNA): TGTGCCAGCAGTGACTCGCAAGGGGAGGGCAATGAGCAGTTCTTC.

The chain combines TRBV2 with TRBJ1-4; no reliable D call. With 1 base removed from V and 5 bases from J, the gap between germline ends came to 11 bases. Germline V gene sequence: CDR1 SNHLY, CDR2 FYNNEI. CDR3 length: 15 amino acids. CDR3 sequence reads: CASSEGLGLNEKLFF. The CDR3 bases are TGTGCCAGCAGTGAAGGACTGGGGTTGAATGAAAAACTGTTTTTT.

The chain joins TRBV24-1 to TRBJ2-7, with a weak D call TRBD2 (6 bases). Germline V gene data show CDR1 as KGHDR and CDR2 as SFDVKD. This CDR3 contains 14 residues. V lost 8 bases and J 9 bases, leaving 22 bases between the germline ends. The DNA for the CDR3 is TGTGCCACCACTTCGGCGGGGCAGCCATTTTTGCAGTACTTC. Amino acids: CATTSAGQPFLQYF.

The V call is TRBV11-2, the J call TRBJ2-5; TRBD2 matches at 7 bases. Trimming took 4 bases from V and 0 from J; bases not matched to a gene: 5. Germline lookup yields CDR1 SGHAT and CDR2 FQNNGV. This CDR3 has 15 residues. CDR3 amino acids: CASSSLGTNQETQYF. The CDR3 coding sequence is TGTGCCAGCAGCTCCCTAGGGACTAACCAAGAGACCCAGTACTTC.

The CDR3 DNA is TGTGCCAGCAGGACCGGACAGGGAAGGTATGGCTACACCTTC. Translated, it gives CASRTGQGRYGYTF. The rearrangement joins TRBV2 to TRBJ1-2; 8 bases line up with TRBD1. Germline lookup yields CDR1 SNHLY and CDR2 FYNNEI. This CDR3 has 14 residues. The trim removed 6 bases at V and 5 bases at J, leaving 8 bases unmatched.

In its sample, this clonotype was seen many times. The chain joins TRBV20-1 to TRBJ2-5; tentative D call: TRBD1 (5 bases). The V end was cut by 0 bases, the J end by 5 bases, with 16 bases between. Germline V gene sequence: CDR1 DFQATT, CDR2 SNEGSKA (reference sequence). The CDR3 contains 15 residues. The CDR3 region is CSARDYQGLVETQYF. The CDR3, as DNA: TGCAGTGCTAGAGACTACCAGGGCTTGGTTGAGACCCAGTACTTC.

V gene TRBV20-1 combines with J gene TRBJ2-7; perhaps TRBD2 as D (6 bases). Germline V lookup: CDR1 DFQATT, CDR2 SNEGSKA (reference sequence). The CDR3 is made up of 13 amino acids. V was trimmed by 1 base and J by 2 bases, leaving 9 bases between them. CDR3 bases: TGCAGTGCTAGAGCTAGCGCACCCTACGAGCAGTACTTC. It translates to CSARASAPYEQYF.

This clonotype was detected only once. The V and J genes are TRBV29-1 and TRBJ2-5; 7 bases match TRBD2. The CDR3 totals 13 residues. V lost 6 bases and J lost 3; bases outside the gene matches: 7. From germline, CDR1 is SQVTM and CDR2 ANQGSEA. DNA of the CDR3: TGCAGCGTGGTGGCGGGAGATGAAGAGACCCAGTACTTC. Translation gives CSVVAGDEETQYF.

In this sample, this clonotype turned up once. The chain has TRBV24-1 and TRBJ1-1, with TRBD1 identical over 9 bases. Germline CDR1 KGHDR, CDR2 SFDVKD. CDR3 size: 14 residues. Germline trimming cut 7 bases from V and 3 bases from J; bases unmatched to any gene: 5. The CDR3 is CATRRGQGYTEAFF. The DNA for the CDR3 is TGTGCCACCAGACGAGGACAGGGGTACACTGAAGCTTTCTTT.

The chain uses TRBV5-1 and TRBJ2-7, with 8 nucleotides matching TRBD1. This CDR3 comprises 13 residues. The trim removed 5 bases at V and 4 bases at J, leaving 5 bases unmatched. In germline, CDR1 is SGHRS, CDR2 YFSETQ. CDR3: CASRQGAGYEQYF. The CDR3 DNA follows: TGCGCCAGCAGGCAGGGGGCTGGGTACGAGCAGTACTTC.

This clonotype was counted at least ten times. The V gene is TRBV24-1, the J gene TRBJ2-5, with D possibly TRBD2 on 5 matching bases. From germline, CDR1 is KGHDR and CDR2 SFDVKD. V was clipped by 3 bases and J by 4 bases, with 14 bases between them. This CDR3 contains 15 residues. CDR3 sequence: CATSDPLWAGETQYF. CDR3 nucleotide sequence: TGTGCCACCAGTGATCCTCTTTGGGCGGGAGAGACCCAGTACTTC.